This TCR beta chain was identified during a study of blood T cell repertoires in COVID-19. V lost 2 bases and J 4 bases, leaving 9 bases between the germline ends. CDR1 LGHNA and CDR2 YSLEER come from the germline V gene. The length of the CDR3 is 13 residues. Sequencing used immunoSEQ multiplex PCR; TCRdb keeps in-frame clones, though not all of them. In the table there are about 280,000 clones, about 83% of which are singletons. The receptor comes from a woman aged 40 to 50 who had recovered from COVID-19. The sequencing sample was made of PBMCs or T cells enriched from blood (not recorded which). This sequence joins TRBV4-3 and TRBJ2-7; tentatively, D is TRBD1 (6 bases). The chain's CDR3 is CASSQQGSYEQYF. The CDR3 DNA follows: TGCGCCAGCAGCCAACAGGGGTCGTACGAGCAGTACTTC.